These 8 T cell receptor beta chains share one sample of origin, sequenced in a study of control samples from healthy donors and cancer patients. This table comes from immunoSEQ multiplex PCR, and its TCRdb copy is limited to in-frame clones, with some not included. In the table there are 98,000 or so clones, around four fifths of which are singletons. The source material was blood. These receptors were collected from a man younger than 35 in good health.

CDR3 region: CASSEADRKLVAEAFF. The CDR3 nucleotides are TGTGCCAGCAGTGAAGCGGACAGGAAATTAGTCGCTGAAGCTTTCTTT. The gene calls are TRBV2 and TRBJ1-1, with TRBD1 matching over 7 bases. The germline V gene encodes CDR1 SNHLY and CDR2 FYNNEI. The CDR3 contains 16 residues. J was trimmed by 6 bases and V by 0 bases; bases with no gene match: 10.

This chain connects TRBV19 to TRBJ2-1; D uncertain. V was trimmed by 3 bases and J by 5 bases, leaving 14 bases between them. The CDR3 has 15 residues. Germline CDR1 is LNHDA and CDR2 is SQIVND (reference sequence). CDR3 DNA: TGTGCCAGTAGTATTGCCCGCGAGCTAAACAATGAGCAGTTCTTC. It encodes CASSIARELNNEQFF. The full variable domain, with the rest looked up from reference TRBV19 and TRBJ2-1, is DGGITQSPKYLFRKEGQNVTLSCEQNLNHDAMYWYRQDPGQGLRLIYYSQIVNDFQKGDIAEGYSVSREKKESFPLTVTSAQKNPTAFYLCASSIARELNNEQFFGPGTRLTVL.

This clone was found a few times. This chain connects TRBV6-5 to TRBJ1-6; no firm D call. Looked up from germline, CDR1 is MNHEY and CDR2 is SVGAGI. The V end was cut by 0 bases, the J end by 15 bases, with 15 bases between. This CDR3 comprises 14 residues. CDR3 in amino acids: CASSYSFGRGFLHF. The CDR3 region has the DNA TGTGCCAGCAGTTACTCCTTCGGGCGGGGATTCCTCCACTTT.

This rearrangement joins TRBV7-9 to TRBJ2-5; no clear D. The germline V gene encodes CDR1 SEHNR and CDR2 FQNEAQ (reference sequence). V lost 6 bases and J lost 0, with 5 bases in between. This CDR3 spans 12 amino acids. CDR3 in amino acids: CASRENQETQYF. As DNA, the CDR3 is TGTGCCAGCAGGGAAAACCAAGAGACCCAGTACTTC.

This clone has just one count. The rearrangement uses TRBV19 and TRBJ2-7, with a possible D match to TRBD2 (6 bases). The CDR3 extends over 15 amino acids. Per the germline V gene, CDR1 is LNHDA and CDR2 is SQIVND (reference sequence). The V and J ends lost 3 bases and 3 bases respectively, with 15 bases between them. CDR3 sequence (DNA): TGTGCCAGTAGTATCTTGGAGGGTGGAGGCTACGAGCAGTACTTC. Protein product: CASSILEGGGYEQYF.

The V and J genes are TRBV7-2 and TRBJ1-4, with TRBD1 as a possible D gene (5 bases). The CDR3 length is 16 residues. Germline lookup yields CDR1 SGHTA and CDR2 FQGNSA. Deletions cut 1 base from V and 8 bases from J, with 17 bases between. CDR3 protein: CASSLGLRQGAEKLFF. The CDR3 nucleotides are TGTGCCAGCAGCTTAGGTTTAAGGCAGGGTGCCGAAAAACTGTTTTTT. The variable domain in full, completed from reference TRBV7-2 and TRBJ1-4, reads GAGVSQSPSNKVTEKGKDVELRCDPISGHTALYWYRQSLGQGLEFLIYFQGNSAPDKSGLPSDRFSAERTGGSVSTLTIQRTQQEDSAVYLCASSLGLRQGAEKLFFGSGTQLSVL.

The V and J genes are TRBV20-1 and TRBJ2-3; 15 bases line up with TRBD2. The CDR3 totals 16 residues. Germline assignment: CDR1 DFQATT and CDR2 SNEGSKA (reference sequence). After removal of 3 bases from V and 5 bases from J, the junction contained 6 bases not matched to a gene. CDR3 sequence (DNA): TGCAGTGCTAGTTCGGGACTAGCGGGGGGACTAGATACGCAGTATTTT. It specifies CSASSGLAGGLDTQYF.

The gene calls are TRBV19 and TRBJ1-5, with no clear D. The germline gives CDR1 LNHDA, CDR2 SQIVND (reference sequence). The ends were cut back, 4 bases at V and 7 bases at J, with 8 bases in the middle. This CDR3 has 12 residues. The CDR3 spells CASSTVGQPQHF. The DNA of the CDR3 is TGTGCCAGTAGTACTGTGGGGCAGCCCCAGCATTTT.